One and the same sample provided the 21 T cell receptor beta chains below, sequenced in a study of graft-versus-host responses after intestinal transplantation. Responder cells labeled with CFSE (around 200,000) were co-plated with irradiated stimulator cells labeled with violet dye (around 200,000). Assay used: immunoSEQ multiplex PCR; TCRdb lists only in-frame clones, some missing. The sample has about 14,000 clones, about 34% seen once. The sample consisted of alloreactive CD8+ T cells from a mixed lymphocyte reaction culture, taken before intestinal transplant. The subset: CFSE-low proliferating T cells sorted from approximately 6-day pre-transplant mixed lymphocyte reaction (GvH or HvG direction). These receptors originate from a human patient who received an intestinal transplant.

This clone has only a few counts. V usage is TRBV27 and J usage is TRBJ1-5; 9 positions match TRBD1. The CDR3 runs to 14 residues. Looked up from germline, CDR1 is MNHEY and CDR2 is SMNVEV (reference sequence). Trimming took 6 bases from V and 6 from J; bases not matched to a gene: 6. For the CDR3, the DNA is TGTGCCAGCAGCCCCACAGGGGGCGGTCAGCCCCAGCATTTT. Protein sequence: CASSPTGGGQPQHF.

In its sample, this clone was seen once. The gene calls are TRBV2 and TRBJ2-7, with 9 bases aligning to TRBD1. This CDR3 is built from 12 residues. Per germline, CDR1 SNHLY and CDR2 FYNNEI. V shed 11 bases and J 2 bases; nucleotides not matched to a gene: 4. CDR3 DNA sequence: TGTGCCGGGGGGACAGGGCCCTACGAGCAGTACTTC. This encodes CAGGTGPYEQYF.

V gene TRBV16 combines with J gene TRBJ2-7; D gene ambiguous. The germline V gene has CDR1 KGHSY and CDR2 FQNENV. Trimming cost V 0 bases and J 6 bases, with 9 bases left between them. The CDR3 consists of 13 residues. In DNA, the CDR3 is TGTGCCAGCAGCCAATCTAGCATTCCCGAGCAGTACTTC. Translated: CASSQSSIPEQYF.

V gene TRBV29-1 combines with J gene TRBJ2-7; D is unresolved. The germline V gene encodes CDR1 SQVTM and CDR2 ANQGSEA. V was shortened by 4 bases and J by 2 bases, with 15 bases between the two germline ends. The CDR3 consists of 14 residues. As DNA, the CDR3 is TGCAGCGTTGTTCTGGCAACCCAAACCTACGAGCAGTACTTC. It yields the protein CSVVLATQTYEQYF.

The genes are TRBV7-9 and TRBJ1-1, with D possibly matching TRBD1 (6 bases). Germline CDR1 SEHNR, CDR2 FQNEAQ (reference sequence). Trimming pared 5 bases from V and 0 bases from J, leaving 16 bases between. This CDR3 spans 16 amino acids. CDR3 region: CASSQRGGRMNTEAFF. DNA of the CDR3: TGTGCCAGCAGCCAGAGGGGGGGCCGCATGAACACTGAAGCTTTCTTT.

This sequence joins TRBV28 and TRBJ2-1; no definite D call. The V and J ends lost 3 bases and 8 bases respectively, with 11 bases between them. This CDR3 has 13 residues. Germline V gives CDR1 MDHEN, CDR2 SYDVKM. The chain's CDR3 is CASSFVLVDEQFF. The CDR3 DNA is TGTGCCAGCAGTTTTGTCTTAGTGGATGAGCAGTTCTTC. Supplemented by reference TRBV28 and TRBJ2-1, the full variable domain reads DVKVTQSSRYLVKRTGEKVFLECVQDMDHENMFWYRQDPGLGLRLIYFSYDVKMKEKGDIPEGYSVSREKKERFSLILESASTNQTSMYLCASSFVLVDEQFFGPGTRLTVL.

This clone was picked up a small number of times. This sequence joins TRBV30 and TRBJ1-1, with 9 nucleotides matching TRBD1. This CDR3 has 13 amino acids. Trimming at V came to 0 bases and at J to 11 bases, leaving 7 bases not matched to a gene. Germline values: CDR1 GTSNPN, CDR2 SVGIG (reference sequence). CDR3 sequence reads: CAWSVLGQGSAFF. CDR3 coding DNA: TGTGCCTGGAGTGTACTGGGACAGGGTAGCGCTTTCTTT.

CDR3 bases: TGTGCCAGTGTTCGGACAGGGGGCTTGAACACTGAAGCTTTCTTT. It is translated as CASVRTGGLNTEAFF. V usage is TRBV27 and J usage is TRBJ1-1, with 11 bases lining up with TRBD1. The CDR3 length is 15 residues. After removal of 9 bases from V and 0 bases from J, the junction contained 6 bases not matched to a gene. CDR1 MNHEY and CDR2 SMNVEV come from the germline V gene (reference sequence).

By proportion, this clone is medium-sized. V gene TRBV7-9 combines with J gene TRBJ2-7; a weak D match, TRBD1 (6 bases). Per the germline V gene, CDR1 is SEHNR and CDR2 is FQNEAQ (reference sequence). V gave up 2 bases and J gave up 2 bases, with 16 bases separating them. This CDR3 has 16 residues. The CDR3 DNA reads TGTGCCAGCAGCTTACCTGGAGTTGGGGGCCCCTACGAGCAGTACTTC. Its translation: CASSLPGVGGPYEQYF.

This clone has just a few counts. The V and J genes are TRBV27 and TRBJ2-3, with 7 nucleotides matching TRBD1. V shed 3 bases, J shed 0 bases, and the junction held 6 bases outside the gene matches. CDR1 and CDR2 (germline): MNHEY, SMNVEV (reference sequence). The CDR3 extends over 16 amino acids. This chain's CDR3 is CASSLGTVPSTDTQYF. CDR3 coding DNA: TGTGCCAGCAGTTTGGGGACAGTCCCTAGCACAGATACGCAGTATTTT.

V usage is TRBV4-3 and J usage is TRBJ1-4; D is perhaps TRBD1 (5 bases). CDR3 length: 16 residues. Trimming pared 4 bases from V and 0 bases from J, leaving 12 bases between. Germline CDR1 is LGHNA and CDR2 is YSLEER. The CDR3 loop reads CASSRSDRPTNEKLFF. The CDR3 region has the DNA TGCGCCAGCAGCCGGTCCGACAGACCAACTAATGAAAAACTGTTTTTT.

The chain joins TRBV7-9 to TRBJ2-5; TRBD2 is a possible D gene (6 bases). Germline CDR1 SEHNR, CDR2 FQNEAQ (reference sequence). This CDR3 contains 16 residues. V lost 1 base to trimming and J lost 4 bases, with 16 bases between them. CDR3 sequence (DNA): TGTGCCAGCAGCTTAGTTCAGGGAGGCAATCCAGAGACCCAGTACTTC. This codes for CASSLVQGGNPETQYF.

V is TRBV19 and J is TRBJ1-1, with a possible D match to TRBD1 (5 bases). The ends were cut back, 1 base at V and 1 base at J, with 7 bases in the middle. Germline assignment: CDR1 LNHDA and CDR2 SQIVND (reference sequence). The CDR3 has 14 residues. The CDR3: CASSIGRANTEAFF. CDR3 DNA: TGTGCCAGTAGTATAGGCAGGGCGAACACTGAAGCTTTCTTT.

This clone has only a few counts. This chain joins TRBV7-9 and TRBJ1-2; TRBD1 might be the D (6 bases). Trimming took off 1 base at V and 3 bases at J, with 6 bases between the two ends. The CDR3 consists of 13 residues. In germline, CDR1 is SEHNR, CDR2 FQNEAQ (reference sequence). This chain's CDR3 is CASSLGTDYGYTF. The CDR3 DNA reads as TGTGCCAGCAGCTTAGGGACAGACTATGGCTACACCTTC.

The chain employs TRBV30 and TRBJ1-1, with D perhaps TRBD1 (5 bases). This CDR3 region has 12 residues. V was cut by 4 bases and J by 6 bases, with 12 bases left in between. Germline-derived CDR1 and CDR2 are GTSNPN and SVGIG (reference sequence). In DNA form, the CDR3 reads TGTGCCTGGACTAACCTCAGGGCTGAAGCTTTCTTT. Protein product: CAWTNLRAEAFF.

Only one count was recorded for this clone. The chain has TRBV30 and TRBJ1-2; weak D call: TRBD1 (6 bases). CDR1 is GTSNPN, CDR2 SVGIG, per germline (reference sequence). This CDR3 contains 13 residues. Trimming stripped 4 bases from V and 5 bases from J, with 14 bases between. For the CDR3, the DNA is TGTGCCTGGATTGGGGGCCAGGGGTATGGCTACACCTTC. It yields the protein CAWIGGQGYGYTF.

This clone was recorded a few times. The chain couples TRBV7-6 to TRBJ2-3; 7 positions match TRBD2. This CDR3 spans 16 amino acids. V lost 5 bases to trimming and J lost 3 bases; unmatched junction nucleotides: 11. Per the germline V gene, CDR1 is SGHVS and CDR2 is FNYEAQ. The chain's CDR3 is CASSQNVRGGTDTQYF. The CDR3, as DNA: TGTGCCAGCAGCCAAAACGTGCGCGGGGGTACAGATACGCAGTATTTT.

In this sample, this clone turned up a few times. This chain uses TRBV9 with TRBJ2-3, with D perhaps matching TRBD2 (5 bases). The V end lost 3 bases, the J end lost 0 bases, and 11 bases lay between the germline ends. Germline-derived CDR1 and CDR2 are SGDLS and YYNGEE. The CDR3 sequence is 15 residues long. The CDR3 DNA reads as TGTGCCAGCAGCGCCTGGGGAGCTAGCACAGATACGCAGTATTTT. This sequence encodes CASSAWGASTDTQYF.

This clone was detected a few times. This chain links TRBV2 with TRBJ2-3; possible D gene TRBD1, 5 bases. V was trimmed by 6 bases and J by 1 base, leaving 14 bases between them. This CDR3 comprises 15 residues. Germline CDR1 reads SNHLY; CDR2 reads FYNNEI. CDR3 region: CASRIRGIGTDTQYF. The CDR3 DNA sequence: TGTGCCAGCAGAATTAGGGGAATAGGCACAGATACGCAGTATTTT.

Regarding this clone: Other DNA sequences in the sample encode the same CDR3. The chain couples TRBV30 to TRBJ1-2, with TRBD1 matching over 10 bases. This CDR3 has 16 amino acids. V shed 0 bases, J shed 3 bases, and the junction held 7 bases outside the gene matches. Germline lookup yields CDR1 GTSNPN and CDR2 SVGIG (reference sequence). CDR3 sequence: CAWSVYVTGGHYGYTF. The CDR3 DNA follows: TGTGCCTGGAGTGTATATGTGACAGGGGGCCACTATGGCTACACCTTC.

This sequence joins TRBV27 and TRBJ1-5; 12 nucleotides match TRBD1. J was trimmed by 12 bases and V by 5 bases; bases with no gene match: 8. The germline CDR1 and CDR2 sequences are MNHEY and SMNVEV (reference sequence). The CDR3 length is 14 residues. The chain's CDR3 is CASSAGTGGNRQHF. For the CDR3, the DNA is TGTGCCAGCAGTGCCGGGACAGGGGGCAATCGCCAGCATTTT.